This T cell receptor (beta chain) was found in a study of blood T cell repertoires in COVID-19. Study in general: Samples taken during acute and convalescent COVID-19 were collected in the United States, Italy and Spain. The analysed material was cDNA or gDNA that came from T cells, B-cell-depleted T cells, or PBMCs.

While infection was still active, Seattle patients were enrolled and then followed longitudinally. Original processing methods: By means of reference gene primer amplification, nucleated cell counts were estimated. Method: immunoSEQ multiplex PCR; TCRdb's copy keeps in-frame clones and lacks some. V, J and clone size derive from that table, while D and trimming were established from the DNA sequence. The table has 300,000 to 400,000 clones, about nine tenths seen once. V shed 4 bases and J shed 3 bases, with 18 bases lying between them. Germline CDR1 GTSNPN, CDR2 SVGIG (reference sequence). The CDR3 has 15 residues.

The TCR comes from a woman between 25 and 40 years old with COVID-19, enrolled during active disease. The chain uses TRBV30 and TRBJ1-1; no reliable D call. The sequenced sample consisted of peripheral blood. CDR3 sequence reads: CAWMGDEKRDTEAFF. CDR3 DNA sequence: TGTGCCTGGATGGGAGACGAAAAAAGGGACACTGAAGCTTTCTTT.